What follows is one T cell receptor beta chain and its context. This sample was taken from a study of blood T cell repertoires in COVID-19. V gave up 10 bases and J gave up 7 bases; unmatched junction bases: 17. This CDR3 region has 16 residues. The germline gives CDR1 LNHDA, CDR2 SQIVND (reference sequence). Generated by immunoSEQ multiplex PCR, the TCRdb table keeps only in-frame clones and is missing some. The sample contains roughly 290,000 clones, more than 75% of which appear only once. The rearrangement links TRBV19 to TRBJ2-3; the match to TRBD2 covers 10 bases. Sequenced input: peripheral blood. The clonotype comes from a woman between 45 and 60 years old who had recovered from COVID-19. The CDR3 protein is CATRGVLAGGYNTQYF. CDR3 DNA: TGTGCCACCCGGGGGGTTTTAGCGGGGGGCTACAATACGCAGTATTTT. The full variable domain, completed using reference TRBV19 and TRBJ2-3, is DGGITQSPKYLFRKEGQNVTLSCEQNLNHDAMYWYRQDPGQGLRLIYYSQIVNDFQKGDIAEGYSVSREKKESFPLTVTSAQKNPTAFYLCATRGVLAGGYNTQYFGPGTRLTVL.